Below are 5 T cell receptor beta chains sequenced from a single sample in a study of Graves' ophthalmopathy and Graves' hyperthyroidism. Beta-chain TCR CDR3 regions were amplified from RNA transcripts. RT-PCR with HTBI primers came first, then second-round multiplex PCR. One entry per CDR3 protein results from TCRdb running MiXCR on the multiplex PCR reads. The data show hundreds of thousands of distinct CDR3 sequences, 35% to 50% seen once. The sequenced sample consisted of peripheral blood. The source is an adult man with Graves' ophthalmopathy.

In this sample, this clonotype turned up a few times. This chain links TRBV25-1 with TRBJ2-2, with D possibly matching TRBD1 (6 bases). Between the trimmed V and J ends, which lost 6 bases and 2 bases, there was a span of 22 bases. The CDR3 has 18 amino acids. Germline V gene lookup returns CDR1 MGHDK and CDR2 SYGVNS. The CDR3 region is CASRAWIGSRGNTGELFF. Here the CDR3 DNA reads TGTGCCAGCAGGGCCTGGATTGGGTCCAGGGGAAACACCGGGGAGCTGTTTTTT.

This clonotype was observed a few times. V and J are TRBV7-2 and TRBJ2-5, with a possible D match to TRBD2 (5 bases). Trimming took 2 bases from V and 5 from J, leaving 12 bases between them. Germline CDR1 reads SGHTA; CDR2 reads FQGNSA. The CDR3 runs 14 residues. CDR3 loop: CASSLFGPGETQYF. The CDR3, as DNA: TGTGCCAGCAGCTTATTCGGCCCGGGGGAGACCCAGTACTTC.

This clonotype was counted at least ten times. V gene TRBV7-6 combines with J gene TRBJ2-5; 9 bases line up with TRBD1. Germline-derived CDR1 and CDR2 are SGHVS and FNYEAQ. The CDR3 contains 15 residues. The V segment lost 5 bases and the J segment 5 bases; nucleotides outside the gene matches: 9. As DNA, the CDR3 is TGTGCCAGCAGCCCTAACGACGGGACAGGGGAGACCCAGTACTTC. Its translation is CASSPNDGTGETQYF.

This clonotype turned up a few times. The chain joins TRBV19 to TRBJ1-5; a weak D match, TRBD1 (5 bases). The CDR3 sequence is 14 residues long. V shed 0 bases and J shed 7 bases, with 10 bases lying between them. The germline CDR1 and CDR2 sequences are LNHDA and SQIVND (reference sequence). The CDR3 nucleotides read TGTGCCAGTAGTATAGAGGGGGTAGACCAGCCCCAGCATTTT. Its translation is CASSIEGVDQPQHF. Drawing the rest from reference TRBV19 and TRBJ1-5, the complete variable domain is DGGITQSPKYLFRKEGQNVTLSCEQNLNHDAMYWYRQDPGQGLRLIYYSQIVNDFQKGDIAEGYSVSREKKESFPLTVTSAQKNPTAFYLCASSIEGVDQPQHFGDGTRLSIL.

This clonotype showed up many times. DNA of the CDR3: TGTGCCAGCAGCTTCCCCCCTAGCGGAGGGACCGGGGAGCTGTTTTTT. It encodes CASSFPPSGGTGELFF. This chain uses TRBV7-9 with TRBJ2-2, with TRBD2 identical over 7 bases. Germline assignment: CDR1 SEHNR and CDR2 FQNEAQ (reference sequence). This CDR3 comprises 16 residues. V was clipped by 3 bases and J by 5 bases; unmatched bases: 9. Full variable domain (missing parts from reference TRBV7-9 and TRBJ2-2): DTGVSQNPRHKITKRGQNVTFRCDPISEHNRLYWYRQTLGQGPEFLTYFQNEAQLEKSRLLSDRFSAERPKGSFSTLEIQRTEQGDSAMYLCASSFPPSGGTGELFFGEGSRLTVL.